This T cell receptor beta chain appears in the sequencing data of a study of cytomegalovirus exposure and HLA in healthy donors. Study-level results: Analyzed later, most CMV-associated TCR beta chains appeared HLA-restricted. HLA alleles were associated with some 17,000 TCR beta sequences in a later analysis at 0.05 false discovery rate.

The CDR3 consists of 15 residues. The V segment lost 0 bases and the J segment 7 bases; nucleotides outside the gene matches: 5. Per the germline V gene, CDR1 is SGHTA and CDR2 is FQGNSA. Remarks on this clone: Its antigen is not identified.

In the PCR, 60 Vbeta and 13 Jbeta primers were used. The table came from immunoSEQ multiplex PCR; TCRdb's copy has only in-frame clones and leaves some out. The sample carries some 150,000 clones, more than 75% recorded once. This chain links TRBV7-2 with TRBJ2-1; 8 bases line up with TRBD2. This TCR derives from a man younger than 35 in good health and CMV-seropositive. The sequencing sample was made of PBMCs. The CDR3 sequence is CASSLAYGGRNEQFF. DNA for the CDR3: TGTGCCAGCAGCTTAGCGTACGGCGGGAGGAATGAGCAGTTCTTC.